This TCR beta chain was observed in a study of Ad26.COV2.S vaccination and SARS-CoV-2 variants. Study summary: Doses of Ad26.COV2.S were injected into muscle once or twice, 56 days apart. Study-wide points: Reported findings describe substantial breadth in spike-specific CD8+ and CD4+ T cell responses following vaccination. Vaccine recipients had higher spike-specific TCR breadth than placebo recipients.

The CDR3 extends over 15 amino acids. The V and J ends lost 3 bases and 0 bases, in that order; junction bases with no gene match: 2. From germline, CDR1 is LGHDT and CDR2 YNNKEL (reference sequence). Turning to this clone: What it binds is not known.

Clones were read by immunoSEQ multiplex PCR, and TCRdb kept only the in-frame ones, dropping some. The sample shows under 300,000 clones, roughly 89% of them seen only once. Described treatment: over 15 received Ad26.COV2.S at low or high dose, single or two shots; about 5 received placebo; per-sample allocation not given. The samples were gathered on day 63 after the first injection of vaccine or placebo. An Ad26 vector was used to express Wuhan-strain SARS-CoV-2 spike as the vaccine. The rearrangement links TRBV3-1 (or the pseudogene TRBV3-2) to TRBJ2-7, with 10 bases fitting TRBD2. Sequences were derived from peripheral blood, sampled in a trial of Ad26.COV2.S vaccine versus placebo. The TCR was taken from a person between 18 and 60 years old who received the Ad26.COV2.S COVID-19 vaccine or a placebo. DNA of the CDR3: TGTGCCAGCAGCCAGGGGACTAGCGCCTCCTACGAGCAGTACGTC. This encodes CASSQGTSASYEQYV.